Presented here are 25 T cell receptor beta chains from one specimen sequenced in a study of CD8 T cells in ankylosing spondylitis. Broader study findings: For ankylosing spondylitis blood, a TCR beta motif of 7 or 8 highly homologous variants appeared characteristic.

These receptors have no known antigen. From the 5' RACE reads, TCRdb called clonotypes with MiXCR, one entry per CDR3 protein. The sample contains hundreds of thousands of distinct CDR3 sequences, over 9.5% of which appear only once. The sequencing sample was made of blood, either unsorted or a sorted T cell fraction (not recorded which). These receptors were taken from a male donor with ankylosing spondylitis.

In its sample, this clonotype was seen a few times. This chain links TRBV6-5 with TRBJ1-2; TRBD1 matches at 7 bases. V shed 6 bases, J shed 6 bases, and the junction held 7 bases outside the gene matches. The CDR3 length is 13 residues. Germline V gives CDR1 MNHEY, CDR2 SVGAGI. This CDR3 is CASRLTGIDGYTF. The CDR3 coding sequence is TGTGCCAGCAGGTTGACAGGGATCGATGGCTACACCTTC.

This clonotype was recorded a few times. The CDR3 protein is CSARDFRGHTDTQYF. Here the CDR3 DNA reads TGCAGTGCTAGAGATTTCAGGGGGCACACAGATACGCAGTATTTT. This sequence joins TRBV20-1 and TRBJ2-3; 8 nucleotides line up with TRBD1. Per the germline V gene, CDR1 is DFQATT and CDR2 is SNEGSKA (reference sequence). The CDR3 spans 15 residues. V gave up 0 bases and J gave up 2 bases; unmatched junction bases: 4.

This clonotype was recorded at least ten times. The CDR3 DNA reads TGCAGTGCTAGATCCGGGAGGCCTGAGCAGTTCTTC. Translating gives CSARSGRPEQFF. The rearrangement links TRBV20-1 to TRBJ2-1; TRBD2 matches 7 bases. Germline CDR1 is DFQATT and CDR2 is SNEGSKA (reference sequence). The CDR3 totals 12 residues. The junction had 4 bases not matched to a gene; V was cut back by 2 bases and J by 9 bases.

The gene calls are TRBV7-9 and TRBJ1-6; D is possibly TRBD1 (6 bases). Germline CDR1 and CDR2: SEHNR and FQNEAQ (reference sequence). V was cut by 4 bases and J by 8 bases, with 12 bases left in between. The CDR3 contains 14 residues. CDR3 in DNA: TGTGCCAGCAGCTCCGGACAGCTCTATTCACCCCTCCACTTT. It codes for CASSSGQLYSPLHF.

This clonotype showed up many times. Here the CDR3 omits its conserved ending phenylalanine or tryptophan, so a read error is the likely source. Because the CDR3's place on the DNA is in doubt, the DNA is left out and the CDR3 is given as listed by TCRdb. This rearrangement joins TRBV20-1 to TRBJ1-1; the table names TRBD1, a call not compared with the DNA. With termini counted, the CDR3 has 14 amino acids. CDR1 is DFQATT and CDR2 is SNEGSKA in the germline V gene (reference sequence). CDR3 protein: CSARDPRGGPALRS.

This clonotype was seen more than once but under ten times. The chain joins TRBV7-9 to TRBJ2-7, with 10 bases aligning to TRBD1. This CDR3 is built from 17 residues. The ends lost 2 bases at V and 1 base at J; junction bases unmatched: 8. Germline V gene lookup returns CDR1 SEHNR and CDR2 FQNEAQ (reference sequence). DNA for the CDR3: TGTGCCAGCAGCTTAACGGACAGGGGGAGTTGGTCCTACGAGCAGTACTTC. The encoded protein is CASSLTDRGSWSYEQYF.

This clonotype was recorded at least ten times. The CDR3 protein is CAISDLVEGGDQPQHF. The CDR3 DNA follows: TGTGCCATCAGTGACCTAGTCGAAGGGGGAGATCAGCCCCAGCATTTT. V usage is TRBV10-3 and J usage is TRBJ1-5; tentative D call: TRBD1 (6 bases). The CDR3 sequence is 16 residues long. Trimming pared 3 bases from V and 5 bases from J, leaving 17 bases between. Germline-derived CDR1 and CDR2 are ENHRY and SYGVKD.

This clonotype was counted a few times. This chain joins TRBV10-2 and TRBJ2-7; 10 nucleotides line up with TRBD1. The length of the CDR3 is 14 residues. Trimming removed 6 bases from V and 4 bases from J; junction bases left unmatched: 6. Germline V gives CDR1 WSHSY, CDR2 SAAADI. CDR3 sequence reads: CASRAGQGHYEQYF. DNA for the CDR3: TGCGCCAGCAGGGCGGGACAGGGGCATTACGAGCAGTACTTC.

The chain links TRBV15 to TRBJ1-5; D is unclear. The length of the CDR3 is 14 residues. Trimming took 0 bases from V and 4 from J, leaving 7 bases between them. The V gene's germline CDR1 is LNHNV and CDR2 YYDKDF (reference sequence). This CDR3 is CATSREQLNQPQHF. The CDR3 coding sequence is TGTGCCACCAGCAGAGAGCAGTTGAATCAGCCCCAGCATTTT.

A few counts support this clonotype. The V and J genes are TRBV20-1 and TRBJ2-7, with a possible D match to TRBD2 (6 bases). The V end lost 3 bases, the J end lost 9 bases, and 21 bases lay between the germline ends. Looked up from germline, CDR1 is DFQATT and CDR2 is SNEGSKA (reference sequence). The CDR3 runs 14 residues. The CDR3 loop reads CSASLSILYGGQYF. In DNA, the CDR3 is TGCAGTGCTAGTCTGTCTATCCTCTACGGGGGGCAGTACTTC.

The chain carries TRBV6-5 and TRBJ2-7, with D perhaps TRBD1 (6 bases). Germline assignment: CDR1 MNHEY and CDR2 SVGAGI. The CDR3 contains 19 residues. V was pared by 2 bases and J by 3 bases, with 26 bases between. The CDR3 loop reads CASSYKSRGTTGFYYEQYF. The CDR3, as DNA: TGTGCCAGCAGTTACAAGAGCAGGGGCACGACAGGCTTCTACTACGAGCAGTACTTC.

This clonotype was counted ten times or more. The rearrangement uses TRBV20-1 and TRBJ1-2; D uncertain. CDR3 length: 10 amino acids. Germline V gene data show CDR1 as DFQATT and CDR2 as SNEGSKA (reference sequence). Trimming took off 4 bases at V and 3 bases at J, with 3 bases between the two ends. The DNA of the CDR3 is TGCAGTGCTAAGGACTATGGCTACACCTTC. Translated: CSAKDYGYTF.

This clonotype came up many times. The chain combines TRBV24-1 with TRBJ2-5, with D possibly TRBD2 on 6 matching bases. Deletions cut 9 bases from V and 1 base from J, with 20 bases between. CDR1 is KGHDR, CDR2 SFDVKD, per germline. The CDR3 covers 16 residues. The CDR3, as DNA: TGTGCCACCGGGGGAGGAGTAGACAAGTTCCAAGAGACCCAGTACTTC. Its translation is CATGGGVDKFQETQYF.

V gene TRBV7-9 combines with J gene TRBJ2-4; D is tentatively TRBD1 or TRBD2 (5 bases each). The germline gives CDR1 SEHNR, CDR2 FQNEAQ (reference sequence). Trimming left V 4 bases short and J 6 bases short, with 10 bases between. This CDR3 region has 13 residues. In DNA form, the CDR3 reads TGTGCCAGCAGCTCCCGGGGCCTAAACATTCAGTACTTC. It yields the protein CASSSRGLNIQYF.

The chain carries TRBV7-2 and TRBJ2-3; 9 bases are a match to TRBD2. Looked up from germline, CDR1 is SGHTA and CDR2 is FQGNSA. The V segment lost 5 bases and the J segment 3 bases; nucleotides outside the gene matches: 9. The CDR3 is 16 amino acids. The CDR3 protein is CASSLSGSTDTDTQYF. The CDR3 nucleotides are TGTGCCAGCAGCCTTAGCGGGAGTACTGATACAGATACGCAGTATTTT.

This rearrangement joins TRBV28 to TRBJ2-5, with TRBD2 matching over 8 bases. The length of the CDR3 is 15 residues. The V gene end was trimmed by 6 bases and the J gene end by 9 bases; junction bases not matched to a gene: 15. Germline V gene sequence: CDR1 MDHEN, CDR2 SYDVKM. DNA for the CDR3: TGTGCCAGCAGCACCGGGACTAGGACTCGTCGGGCCCAGTACTTC. This translates into CASSTGTRTRRAQYF.

There are many counts of this clonotype. The chain is built from TRBV5-1 and TRBJ1-2, with TRBD1 as a possible D gene (5 bases). The CDR3 runs to 16 residues. The ends were cut back, 3 bases at V and 4 bases at J, with 19 bases in the middle. Germline CDR1 SGHRS, CDR2 YFSETQ. The CDR3 DNA follows: TGCGCCAGCAGCTCAATCCAAAGACAGATCGGCTATGGCTACACCTTC. This encodes CASSSIQRQIGYGYTF.

The chain carries TRBV4-2 and TRBJ2-3; TRBD2 matches at 10 bases. Germline lookup yields CDR1 LGHNA and CDR2 YNFKEQ. This CDR3 contains 18 residues. V lost 0 bases, J lost 1 base, and 7 bases stayed unmatched. The CDR3 loop reads CASSQEYYTSGGTDTQYF. As DNA, the CDR3 is TGTGCCAGCAGCCAAGAGTACTATACTAGCGGGGGCACAGATACGCAGTATTTT.

V and J are TRBV6-1 and TRBJ1-5; possible D gene TRBD1, 6 bases. The germline V gene encodes CDR1 MNHNS and CDR2 SASEGT. The CDR3 extends over 15 amino acids. Trimming stripped 2 bases from V and 2 bases from J, with 10 bases between. CDR3 nucleotide sequence: TGTGCCAGCAGTGAATTATCAGGGGGCAATCAGCCCCAGCATTTT. This gives the protein CASSELSGGNQPQHF.

This clonotype showed up many times. The chain links TRBV20-1 to TRBJ2-3; 7 bases fit TRBD2. V gave up 6 bases and J gave up 4 bases; unmatched junction bases: 16. Germline V gene sequence: CDR1 DFQATT, CDR2 SNEGSKA (reference sequence). This CDR3 spans 16 amino acids. In nucleotides, the CDR3 is TGCAGTGCCCGGACTAGGCCCCTCCTCTCCGCAGATACGCAGTATTTT. Its protein product is CSARTRPLLSADTQYF.

In its sample, this clonotype was seen many times. The chain uses TRBV9 and TRBJ2-5, with 7 positions matching TRBD1. CDR3 length: 13 residues. Trimming removed 2 bases from V and 4 bases from J; junction bases left unmatched: 2. The germline CDR1 and CDR2 sequences are SGDLS and YYNGEE. CDR3 in DNA: TGTGCCAGCAGCGTCAGGACAGGAGAGACCCAGTACTTC. Translating gives CASSVRTGETQYF.

The rearrangement uses TRBV20-1 and TRBJ1-1, with 7 positions matching TRBD1. V trimming: 0 bases; J trimming: 7 bases; junction bases outside the gene matches: 14. The CDR3 sequence is 16 residues long. CDR1 and CDR2 (germline): DFQATT, SNEGSKA (reference sequence). CDR3: CSARDPRQGLIFEAFF. For the CDR3, the DNA is TGCAGTGCTAGAGATCCCCGACAGGGCCTAATTTTTGAAGCTTTCTTT.

The chain links TRBV15 to TRBJ1-2; 8 bases agree with TRBD1. With V trimmed by 4 bases and J by 8 bases, 3 bases remained unmatched. This CDR3 region has 12 residues. The V gene's germline CDR1 is LNHNV and CDR2 YYDKDF (reference sequence). CDR3 DNA: TGTGCCACCAGCAAACCAGGGGGCGGCTACACCTTC. The encoded protein is CATSKPGGGYTF.

The chain joins TRBV28 to TRBJ1-4; no clear D gene. Germline CDR1 reads MDHEN; CDR2 reads SYDVKM. V was shortened by 5 bases and J by 5 bases, with 12 bases between the two germline ends. This CDR3 is 14 amino acids long. The CDR3 here is CASSDRDQNEKLFF. In DNA form, the CDR3 reads TGTGCCAGCAGTGACCGGGATCAAAATGAAAAACTGTTTTTT. The complete variable domain, with remaining parts taken from reference TRBV28 and TRBJ1-4, reads DVKVTQSSRYLVKRTGEKVFLECVQDMDHENMFWYRQDPGLGLRLIYFSYDVKMKEKGDIPEGYSVSREKKERFSLILESASTNQTSMYLCASSDRDQNEKLFFGSGTQLSVL.

This clonotype has at least ten counts. The chain couples TRBV20-1 to TRBJ1-5; TRBD1 might be the D (5 bases). The V and J ends lost 3 bases and 9 bases respectively, with 15 bases between them. Germline V gene data show CDR1 as DFQATT and CDR2 as SNEGSKA (reference sequence). The CDR3 loop spans 13 amino acids. CDR3 DNA sequence: TGCAGTGCTAGTCTCCGCCTTGGGACGCCCCAGCATTTT. This encodes CSASLRLGTPQHF.